This T cell receptor (beta chain) was identified during a study of blood T cell repertoires in COVID-19. Repertoires were generated with immunoSEQ multiplex PCR, while TCRdb's copy carries only in-frame clones and drops some. Of roughly 120,000 clones listed, approximately 90% are singletons. This TCR derives from a man in his fifties or sixties with COVID-19, enrolled during active disease. Sequenced input: peripheral blood.

The DNA of the CDR3 is TGTGCCAGCAGCCAAAGGACAGGGGCAAACTATGGCTACACCTTC. Its translation: CASSQRTGANYGYTF. The V and J genes are TRBV14 and TRBJ1-2; 9 bases map to TRBD1. J was trimmed by 2 bases and V by 2 bases; bases with no gene match: 3. CDR1 is SGHDN and CDR2 is FVKESK in the germline V gene. This CDR3 region has 15 residues.